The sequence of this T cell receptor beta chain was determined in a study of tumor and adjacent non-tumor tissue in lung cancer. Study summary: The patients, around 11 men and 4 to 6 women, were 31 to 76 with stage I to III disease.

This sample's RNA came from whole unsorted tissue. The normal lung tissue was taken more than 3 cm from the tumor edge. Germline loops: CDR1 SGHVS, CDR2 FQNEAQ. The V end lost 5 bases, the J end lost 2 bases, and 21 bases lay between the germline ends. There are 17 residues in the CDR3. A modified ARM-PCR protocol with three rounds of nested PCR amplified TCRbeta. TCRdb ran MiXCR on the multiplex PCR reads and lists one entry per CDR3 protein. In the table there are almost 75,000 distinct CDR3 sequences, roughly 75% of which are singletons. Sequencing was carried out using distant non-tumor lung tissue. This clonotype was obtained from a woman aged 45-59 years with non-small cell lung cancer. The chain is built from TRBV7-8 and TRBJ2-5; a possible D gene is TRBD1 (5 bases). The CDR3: CASSPRRHGARQETQYF. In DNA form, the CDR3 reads TGTGCCAGCAGCCCTAGAAGACATGGGGCTCGGCAAGAGACCCAGTACTTC.